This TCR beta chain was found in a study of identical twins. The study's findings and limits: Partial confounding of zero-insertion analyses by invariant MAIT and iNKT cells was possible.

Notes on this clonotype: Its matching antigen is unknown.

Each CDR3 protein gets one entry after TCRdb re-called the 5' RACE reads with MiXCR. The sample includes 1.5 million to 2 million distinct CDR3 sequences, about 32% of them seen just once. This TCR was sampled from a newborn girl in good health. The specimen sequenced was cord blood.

CDR3 bases: TGCAGTGCTAGAGGCGGTAAACGGGGGGCGCTCCGACCAGATACGCAGTATTTT. It yields the protein CSARGGKRGALRPDTQYF. V usage is TRBV20-1 and J usage is TRBJ2-3; D is possibly TRBD2 (7 bases). The CDR3 consists of 18 residues. The germline V and J ends were trimmed by 1 base and 4 bases, with 24 bases remaining between them. CDR1 and CDR2 from the germline V gene are DFQATT and SNEGSKA (reference sequence).